This TCR beta chain was documented in a study of blood T cell repertoires in COVID-19. Some clones are missing from TCRdb's copy, which holds only in-frame ones; the method was immunoSEQ multiplex PCR. The data contain 250,000 to 300,000 clones, nearly 90% of them seen just once; the ten biggest clones take up approximately 2%. This CDR3 is built from 15 residues. Germline V gene lookup returns CDR1 LNHNV and CDR2 YYDKDF (reference sequence). The ends were cut back, 4 bases at V and 10 bases at J, with 20 bases in the middle. Sequenced: PBMCs or T cells enriched from blood (not recorded which). The TCR comes from a woman aged 55-69 years who had recovered from COVID-19. The gene calls are TRBV15 and TRBJ2-1; the D is unclear. The CDR3, as DNA: TGTGCCACCAGCAAGGTTGCTACTGGAGCCTGGGAGCAGTTCTTC. Encoded protein: CATSKVATGAWEQFF.